Below are 20 T cell receptor beta chains sequenced from a single sample in a study of cytomegalovirus exposure and HLA in healthy donors. The PCR ran on 60 Vbeta and 13 Jbeta primers. Clones were sequenced by immunoSEQ multiplex PCR, and TCRdb holds only the in-frame ones, with some missing. The profile shows roughly 180,000 clones, around 82% of them singletons. Input material: PBMCs. Every receptor here comes from a man younger than 40 in good health and CMV-seronegative.

The rearrangement uses TRBV18 and TRBJ1-3; D perhaps matches TRBD1 (6 bases). The CDR3 runs 15 residues. V was cut by 4 bases and J by 0 bases, with 10 bases left in between. Germline CDR1 KGHSH, CDR2 LQKENI. The CDR3 coding sequence is TGTGCCAGCTCACACGGGACAACCTCTGGAAACACCATATATTTT. Its protein is CASSHGTTSGNTIYF.

The chain is built from TRBV28 and TRBJ1-5; no clear D gene. V gave up 7 bases and J gave up 4 bases, with 17 bases separating them. This CDR3 contains 15 residues. CDR1 and CDR2 from the germline V gene are MDHEN and SYDVKM. This CDR3 reads CASTPVRTLNQPQHF. In DNA form, the CDR3 reads TGTGCCAGCACCCCTGTACGCACACTAAATCAGCCCCAGCATTTT.

J is TRBJ2-5 and V is TRBV7-8, with 7 bases lining up with TRBD2. This CDR3 contains 14 residues. The trim removed 4 bases at V and 5 bases at J, leaving 7 bases unmatched. The germline V gene encodes CDR1 SGHVS and CDR2 FQNEAQ. The CDR3 nucleotides are TGTGCCAGCAGCTACCGGCGGGAGTGGGAGACCCAGTACTTC. This codes for CASSYRREWETQYF.

The genes are TRBV7-9 and TRBJ2-7; D gene uncertain. Germline V gene sequence: CDR1 SEHNR, CDR2 FQNEAQ (reference sequence). Trimming stripped 5 bases from V and 2 bases from J, with 4 bases between. The CDR3 sequence is 11 residues long. The CDR3 sequence is CASSRTYEQYF. The CDR3 coding sequence is TGTGCCAGCAGCCGTACCTACGAGCAGTACTTC.

The V gene is TRBV7-6, the J gene TRBJ1-2; no clear D gene. Trimming left V 1 base short and J 2 bases short, with 5 bases between. The CDR3 sequence is 13 residues long. In germline, CDR1 is SGHVS, CDR2 FNYEAQ. CDR3 region: CASSLGVNYGYTF. CDR3 nucleotide sequence: TGTGCCAGCAGCTTAGGTGTAAACTATGGCTACACCTTC.

V gene TRBV4-2 combines with J gene TRBJ1-1, with 7 bases aligning to TRBD1. CDR1 LGHNA and CDR2 YNFKEQ come from the germline V gene. V lost 1 base, J lost 0 bases, and 5 bases stayed unmatched. CDR3 size: 16 residues. The DNA for the CDR3 is TGTGCCAGCAGCCAAGTGACGACAGGGTTGAACACTGAAGCTTTCTTT. Its protein is CASSQVTTGLNTEAFF.

The genes are TRBV7-9 and TRBJ2-1, with TRBD1 matching 7 bases. There are 17 residues in the CDR3. Looked up from germline, CDR1 is SEHNR and CDR2 is FQNEAQ (reference sequence). V dropped 6 bases and J dropped 0; count of bases not matched to a gene: 11. In nucleotides, the CDR3 is TGTGCCAGCAGTTTGTCTACAGGGGCGGACTCCTACAATGAGCAGTTCTTC. Its translation: CASSLSTGADSYNEQFF.

The chain has TRBV7-3 and TRBJ2-5; 10 nucleotides agree with TRBD2. The V gene end was trimmed by 1 base and the J gene end by 1 base; junction bases not matched to a gene: 6. There are 17 residues in the CDR3. CDR1 is SGHTA and CDR2 is FQGTGA in the germline V gene. For the CDR3, the DNA is TGTGCCAGCAGCTTAATAGGCGGACTAGCGGCCCAAGAGACCCAGTACTTC. Protein: CASSLIGGLAAQETQYF.

This chain links TRBV6-1 with TRBJ1-2; 9 bases are shared with TRBD1. CDR1 MNHNS and CDR2 SASEGT come from the germline V gene. Losses at the gene ends were 6 bases for V and 4 bases for J; bases not matched to a gene: 3. This CDR3 is 13 amino acids long. CDR3 in amino acids: CASRDRGFYGYTF. The CDR3 DNA sequence: TGTGCCAGCAGGGACAGGGGATTCTATGGCTACACCTTC.

The chain links TRBV5-1 to TRBJ2-1, with 7 positions matching TRBD2. Trimming took 2 bases from V and 6 from J; bases not matched to a gene: 2. Looked up from germline, CDR1 is SGHRS and CDR2 is YFSETQ. The CDR3 extends over 13 amino acids. In DNA, the CDR3 is TGCGCCAGCAGCTTCAGCGGGGCCAATGAGCAGTTCTTC. Amino acid sequence: CASSFSGANEQFF. The full variable domain, its missing parts supplied by reference TRBV5-1 and TRBJ2-1, is KAGVTQTPRYLIKTRGQQVTLSCSPISGHRSVSWYQQTPGQGLQFLFEYFSETQRNKGNFPGRFSGRQFSNSRSEMNVSTLELGDSALYLCASSFSGANEQFFGPGTRLTVL.

The chain links TRBV5-6 to TRBJ2-1; 9 bases map to TRBD1. The CDR3 is 15 amino acids. Germline CDR1 reads SGHDT; CDR2 reads YYEEEE. V lost 2 bases, J lost 10 bases, and 10 bases stayed unmatched. The CDR3 is CASSFSDRGLVEQFF. Here the CDR3 DNA reads TGTGCCAGCAGCTTCTCGGACAGGGGATTAGTGGAGCAGTTCTTC.

The chain uses TRBV7-9 and TRBJ2-5, with D possibly being TRBD1 (7 bases). CDR3 length equals 15 residues. Per germline, CDR1 SEHNR and CDR2 FQNEAQ (reference sequence). V was shortened by 1 base and J by 7 bases, with 16 bases between the two germline ends. In DNA form, the CDR3 reads TGTGCCAGCAGCTTAGAGGCTAGACAGGGAGGGACCCAGTACTTC. This encodes CASSLEARQGGTQYF.

The chain carries TRBV7-3 and TRBJ1-3; 9 nucleotides match TRBD1. The trim removed 4 bases at V and 2 bases at J, leaving 3 bases unmatched. Per germline, CDR1 SGHTA and CDR2 FQGTGA. This CDR3 contains 15 residues. CDR3 protein: CASSSTGGAGNTIYF. CDR3 nucleotide sequence: TGTGCCAGCAGCTCGACAGGGGGAGCTGGAAACACCATATATTTT.

This rearrangement joins TRBV5-5 to TRBJ1-2; a weak D match, TRBD1 (6 bases). V lost 4 bases, J lost 8 bases, and 15 bases lay in between. CDR3 length: 13 amino acids. Germline loops: CDR1 SGHKS, CDR2 YYEKEE (reference sequence). CDR3 in amino acids: CASSKTGLGGYTF. The CDR3 region has the DNA TGTGCCAGCAGCAAGACAGGCCTCGGGGGCTACACCTTC.

V is TRBV19 and J is TRBJ1-1; D might be TRBD1 (6 bases). The CDR3 length is 16 residues. V was trimmed by 5 bases and J by 5 bases, leaving 21 bases between them. From germline, CDR1 is LNHDA and CDR2 SQIVND (reference sequence). This chain's CDR3 is CASSAIQGRGKTEAFF. The CDR3 bases are TGTGCCAGTAGTGCAATACAGGGACGTGGGAAGACTGAAGCTTTCTTT.

The rearrangement links TRBV6-5 to TRBJ2-3, with D maybe TRBD2 (7 bases). The CDR3 contains 15 residues. V lost 3 bases, J lost 2 bases, and 12 bases lay in between. CDR1 MNHEY and CDR2 SVGAGI come from the germline V gene. The CDR3 reads CASSYAGALTDTQYF. The CDR3 DNA is TGTGCCAGCAGTTATGCGGGGGCGCTCACAGATACGCAGTATTTT.

Of note for this clone: Germline is not matched at one junction end, which may reflect a read error. The chain uses TRBV7-9 and TRBJ1-1; unclear D gene. The CDR3 contains 15 residues. Germline loops: CDR1 SEHNR, CDR2 FQNEAQ (reference sequence). The chain's CDR3 is CSSSLGEGLNTEAFF. The CDR3 nucleotides read TGTTCCAGCAGCTTAGGAGAGGGATTGAACACTGAAGCTTTCTTT.

This clone was observed once. The gene calls are TRBV9 and TRBJ2-1; a weak D match, TRBD2 (5 bases). The germline V gene encodes CDR1 SGDLS and CDR2 YYNGEE. The CDR3 has 14 residues. The V gene lost 6 bases and the J gene lost 10 bases, with 20 bases spanning the gap. The CDR3 loop is CASTPRRAAEEQFF. The CDR3 region has the DNA TGTGCCAGCACCCCCCGCCGAGCGGCCGAAGAGCAGTTCTTC.

A few counts support this clone. CDR3 bases: TGTGCCAGCAGCGCCGGACAGGGGGCATTTGAAAAACTGTTTTTT. It specifies CASSAGQGAFEKLFF. The genes are TRBV7-9 and TRBJ1-4; 11 nucleotides align to TRBD1. This CDR3 region has 15 residues. Trimming cost V 5 bases and J 7 bases; bases outside gene matches: 6. CDR1 SEHNR and CDR2 FQNEAQ come from the germline V gene (reference sequence).

The CDR3 region has the DNA TGTGCCAGCAGCTTGTCTGGAAGGGGCTCCTTTCCCTACGAGCAGTACTTC. Translated: CASSLSGRGSFPYEQYF. The chain carries TRBV5-8 and TRBJ2-7; D is possibly TRBD1 (5 bases). V lost 1 base, J lost 2 bases, and 19 bases lay in between. This CDR3 has 17 residues. Looked up from germline, CDR1 is SGHTS and CDR2 is YDEGEE.